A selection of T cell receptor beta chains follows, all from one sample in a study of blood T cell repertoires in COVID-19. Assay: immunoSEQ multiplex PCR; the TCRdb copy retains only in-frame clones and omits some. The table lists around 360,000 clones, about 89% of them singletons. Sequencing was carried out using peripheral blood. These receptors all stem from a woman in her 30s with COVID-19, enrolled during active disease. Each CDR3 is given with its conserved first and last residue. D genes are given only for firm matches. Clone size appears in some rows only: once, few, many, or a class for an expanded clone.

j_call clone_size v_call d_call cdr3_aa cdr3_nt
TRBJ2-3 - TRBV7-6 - CASSLVTGDVGTDTQYF TGTGCCAGCAGCTTAGTGACGGGAGATGTGGGCACAGATACGCAGTATTTT
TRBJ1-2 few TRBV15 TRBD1 CATSRGGQKYGYTF TGTGCCACCAGCAGAGGGGGACAGAAGTATGGCTACACCTTC
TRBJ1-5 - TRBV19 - CASSMGRGGGQPQHF TGTGCCAGTAGTATGGGTAGGGGCGGTGGTCAGCCCCAGCATTTT
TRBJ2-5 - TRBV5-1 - CASSLIRQGYETQYF TGCGCCAGCAGCTTGATTCGGCAGGGATACGAGACCCAGTACTTC
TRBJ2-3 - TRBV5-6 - CASSFGQGTDTQYF TGTGCCAGCAGCTTCGGACAAGGGACAGATACGCAGTATTTT
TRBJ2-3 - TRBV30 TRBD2 CAWSALAGEGDTQYF TGTGCCTGGAGTGCTCTAGCGGGAGAAGGAGATACGCAGTATTTT
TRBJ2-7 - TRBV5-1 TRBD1 CASSTGGSYEQYF TGCGCCAGCAGCACAGGGGGCTCCTACGAGCAGTACTTC
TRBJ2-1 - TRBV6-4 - CASSDGTRNYNEQFF TGTGCCAGCAGTGACGGGACACGGAATTACAATGAGCAGTTCTTC
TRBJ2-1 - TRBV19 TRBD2 CASSSSGTSGIRAHNEQFF TGTGCCAGTAGTTCCTCCGGGACTAGCGGGATTCGGGCCCACAATGAGCAGTTCTTC
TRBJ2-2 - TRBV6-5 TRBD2 CASRTGLGNTGELFF TGTGCCAGCAGGACGGGACTAGGGAACACCGGGGAGCTGTTTTTT
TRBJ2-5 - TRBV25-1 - CASSEYTHGSANF TGTGCCAGCAGTGAATATACTCATGGGAGTGCGAACTTC
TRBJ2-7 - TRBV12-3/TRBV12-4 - CASSVEQGYEQYF TGTGCCAGCAGCGTTGAACAGGGCTACGAGCAGTACTTC
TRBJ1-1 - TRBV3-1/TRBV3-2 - CASSQGGMNTEAFF TGTGCCAGCAGCCAAGGAGGAATGAACACTGAAGCTTTCTTT
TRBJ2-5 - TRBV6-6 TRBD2 CASRGGPLQETQYF TGTGCCAGCCGGGGGGGCCCACTCCAAGAGACCCAGTACTTC
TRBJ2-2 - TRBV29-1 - CSVSPGVPGELFF TGCAGCGTTAGTCCCGGGGTCCCCGGGGAGCTGTTTTTT
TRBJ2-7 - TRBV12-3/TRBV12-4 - CASNQGGSYEQYF TGTGCCAGCAATCAGGGGGGTTCCTACGAGCAGTACTTC
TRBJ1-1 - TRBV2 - CASSESGIKGAEAFF TGTGCCAGCAGTGAATCTGGAATAAAAGGGGCTGAAGCTTTCTTT
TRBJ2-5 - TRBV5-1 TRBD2 CASYLGTSGGETQYF TGCGCCAGCTACCTTGGGACTAGCGGAGGGGAGACCCAGTACTTC
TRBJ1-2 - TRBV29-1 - CSVEDGGGGGYTF TGCAGCGTTGAAGACGGGGGGGGCGGAGGCTACACCTTC
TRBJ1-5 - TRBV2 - CASRRDINQPQHF TGTGCCAGCAGACGGGACATAAATCAGCCCCAGCATTTT
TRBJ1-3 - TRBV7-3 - CASSMDSTGNTIYF TGTGCCAGCAGCATGGACAGTACTGGAAACACCATATATTTT
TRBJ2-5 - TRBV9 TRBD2 CASSVGGRASETQYF TGTGCCAGCAGCGTAGGCGGGAGGGCCTCGGAGACCCAGTACTTC
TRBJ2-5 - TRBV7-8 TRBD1 CASSLGVGGETQYF TGTGCCAGCAGCTTAGGGGTAGGGGGCGAGACCCAGTACTTC
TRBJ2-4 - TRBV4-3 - CASSQDPSRAKNIQYF TGCGCCAGCAGCCAAGATCCGTCCAGGGCCAAAAACATTCAGTACTTC
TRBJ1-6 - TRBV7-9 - CASSSTAAESPLHF TGTGCCAGCAGCTCCACAGCGGCGGAGTCACCCCTCCACTTT
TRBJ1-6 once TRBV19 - CASRGGTENSPLHF TGTGCCAGTAGGGGAGGGACGGAGAATTCACCCCTCCACTTT
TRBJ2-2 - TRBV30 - CAWSPSGVTGELFF TGTGCCTGGAGCCCCTCAGGGGTCACCGGGGAGCTGTTTTTT
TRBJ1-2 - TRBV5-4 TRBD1 CASSSGGTVNYGYTF TGTGCCAGCAGCTCGGGTGGGACAGTTAACTATGGCTACACCTTC
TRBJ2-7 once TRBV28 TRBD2 CASSSPPGGLSYEQYF TGTGCCAGCAGTTCCCCTCCGGGGGGGCTCTCCTACGAGCAGTACTTC
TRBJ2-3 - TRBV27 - CASSPPSIDTQYF TGTGCCAGCAGCCCGCCCAGTATAGATACGCAGTATTTT
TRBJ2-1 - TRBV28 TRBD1 CASSQDRGHEQFF TGTGCCAGCAGTCAGGACAGGGGACATGAGCAGTTCTTC
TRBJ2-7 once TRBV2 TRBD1 CASKDREDEQYF TGTGCCAGCAAAGACAGGGAAGACGAGCAGTACTTC
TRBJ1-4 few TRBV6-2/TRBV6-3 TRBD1 CASSDRGGQGSEKLFF TGTGCCAGCAGTGACCGCGGGGGACAGGGGAGTGAAAAACTGTTTTTT
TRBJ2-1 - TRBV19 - CASSISVYNEQFF TGTGCCAGTAGTATATCAGTTTACAATGAGCAGTTCTTC
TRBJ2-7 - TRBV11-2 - CASTVGPGDGSYEQYF TGTGCCAGCACCGTGGGTCCGGGGGACGGGTCCTACGAGCAGTACTTC
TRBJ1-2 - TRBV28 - CAISVSGYGYTF TGTGCCATCTCGGTATCCGGCTATGGCTACACCTTC
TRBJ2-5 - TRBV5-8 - CASSKGQRETQYF TGTGCCAGCAGCAAGGGACAACGAGAGACCCAGTACTTC
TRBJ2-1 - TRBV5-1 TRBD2 CASSTGLAGGYRQFF TGCGCCAGCAGCACGGGACTAGCGGGAGGGTATCGGCAGTTCTTC
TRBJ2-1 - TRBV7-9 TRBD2 CASSLSGLAGYNEQFF TGTGCCAGCAGCTTATCGGGACTAGCGGGGTACAATGAGCAGTTCTTC